This passage covers 10 T cell receptor beta chains from one sample sequenced in a study of cytomegalovirus exposure and HLA in healthy donors. The PCR was carried out with 60 Vbeta primers and 13 Jbeta primers. Some clones are missing from TCRdb's copy, which holds only in-frame ones; the method was immunoSEQ multiplex PCR. The sample lists 95,000 to 110,000 clones; about 74% were seen once. The specimen sequenced was PBMCs. The receptors were gathered from a woman in her thirties or forties in good health and CMV-seropositive.

This clone was detected only once. The chain is built from TRBV30 and TRBJ1-2, with D possibly matching TRBD1 (6 bases). Germline CDR1 is GTSNPN and CDR2 is SVGIG (reference sequence). Between the trimmed V and J ends, which lost 3 bases and 4 bases, there was a span of 24 bases. The CDR3 consists of 17 residues. CDR3 loop: CAWRGLPGGGPGYGYTF. The CDR3, as DNA: TGTGCCTGGAGGGGGCTACCTGGGGGCGGGCCGGGCTATGGCTACACCTTC.

V is TRBV4-3 and J is TRBJ2-1; tentatively, D is TRBD1 (5 bases). Germline loops: CDR1 LGHNA, CDR2 YSLEER. The V end was cut by 0 bases, the J end by 4 bases, with 13 bases between. The length of the CDR3 is 16 residues. CDR3: CASSQDGVGRYNEQFF. As DNA, the CDR3 is TGCGCCAGCAGCCAAGATGGTGTGGGGCGGTACAATGAGCAGTTCTTC.

This clone turned up a few times. CDR3 in DNA: TGTGCCAGCAGTGACGGCAGGAGCACAGATACGCAGTATTTT. Protein: CASSDGRSTDTQYF. The chain couples TRBV2 to TRBJ2-3; D gene uncertain. Germline V lookup: CDR1 SNHLY, CDR2 FYNNEI. The ends were cut back, 3 bases at V and 0 bases at J, with 7 bases in the middle. The CDR3 consists of 14 residues.

CDR3 in DNA: TGCGCCAGCAGCCAAGCGGGGGGAAATGAGCAGTTCTTC. Protein sequence: CASSQAGGNEQFF. The V call is TRBV4-1, the J call TRBJ2-1; 7 bases agree with TRBD2. Losses at the gene ends were 1 base for V and 7 bases for J; bases not matched to a gene: 1. The germline V gene encodes CDR1 MGHRA and CDR2 YSYEKL. The CDR3 is 13 residues long.

The V gene is TRBV7-9, the J gene TRBJ2-5; 7 positions match TRBD1. Per germline, CDR1 SEHNR and CDR2 FQNEAQ (reference sequence). Trimming took 3 bases from V and 7 from J; bases not matched to a gene: 8. The CDR3 contains 14 residues. CDR3 bases: TGTGCCAGCAGCTTCTCGGGGACAGCTGGGACCCAGTACTTC. It specifies CASSFSGTAGTQYF.

This chain links TRBV7-3 with TRBJ2-7, with 7 bases lining up with TRBD1. V lost 6 bases to trimming and J lost 5 bases; unmatched junction nucleotides: 7. CDR1 is SGHTA and CDR2 is FQGTGA in the germline V gene. This CDR3 region has 13 residues. The CDR3 spells CASSWTRGNEQYF. CDR3 nucleotides: TGTGCCAGCAGTTGGACCAGGGGGAACGAGCAGTACTTC. The full variable domain, with the rest looked up from reference TRBV7-3 and TRBJ2-7, is GAGVSQTPSNKVTEKGKYVELRCDPISGHTALYWYRQSLGQGPEFLIYFQGTGAADDSGLPNDRFFAVRPEGSVSTLKIQRTERGDSAVYLCASSWTRGNEQYFGPGTRLTVT.

The chain has TRBV28 and TRBJ2-7; no definite D call. The CDR3 contains 13 residues. The V gene lost 10 bases and the J gene lost 1 base, with 14 bases spanning the gap. Germline lookup yields CDR1 MDHEN and CDR2 SYDVKM. The CDR3, as DNA: TGTGCCACGTCATACACCCAGTCCTACGAGCAGTACTTC. Translated, it gives CATSYTQSYEQYF.

This rearrangement joins TRBV14 to TRBJ1-6; tentative D call: TRBD1 (6 bases). CDR1 is SGHDN and CDR2 is FVKESK in the germline V gene. The ends were cut back, 3 bases at V and 9 bases at J, with 9 bases in the middle. CDR3 length equals 13 residues. The CDR3 region is CASSQGARSPLHF. The CDR3 DNA sequence: TGTGCCAGCAGCCAGGGGGCCCGTTCACCCCTCCACTTT.

The V and J genes are TRBV6-5 and TRBJ1-4; D unclear. The germline V gene encodes CDR1 MNHEY and CDR2 SVGAGI. The CDR3 is 14 amino acids. Trimming took 6 bases from V and 3 from J, leaving 11 bases between them. The CDR3 reads CASRLDTSNEKLFF. CDR3 DNA sequence: TGTGCCAGCAGATTAGACACTTCTAATGAAAAACTGTTTTTT.

V and J are TRBV28 and TRBJ1-1, with 9 bases identical to TRBD1. The CDR3 length is 15 residues. Germline V lookup: CDR1 MDHEN, CDR2 SYDVKM. The V segment lost 6 bases and the J segment 3 bases; nucleotides outside the gene matches: 8. CDR3 bases: TGTGCCAGCAGCTTGTTACAGGGGGCCGACACTGAAGCTTTCTTT. Its protein product is CASSLLQGADTEAFF. Drawing the rest from reference TRBV28 and TRBJ1-1, the complete variable domain is DVKVTQSSRYLVKRTGEKVFLECVQDMDHENMFWYRQDPGLGLRLIYFSYDVKMKEKGDIPEGYSVSREKKERFSLILESASTNQTSMYLCASSLLQGADTEAFFGQGTRLTVV.